The present T cell receptor beta chain was sequenced within a study of cytomegalovirus exposure and HLA in healthy donors. About this clone itself: Its antigen is not identified.

The study's findings and limits: A few CMV-associated chains were confirmed in vitro to be specific for CMV antigens. TCR beta sequences numbering around 15,000 were associated with HLA alleles at 0.05 false discovery rate in a later analysis. Rates of TCR association differed by HLA locus in a later analysis, with DRB1 highest and HLA-C lowest. A later analysis linked a missense DCLRE1C variant to TCR beta V- and J-gene trimming.

PCR employed 60 Vbeta and 13 Jbeta primers. Clones were read by immunoSEQ multiplex PCR, and TCRdb kept only the in-frame ones, dropping some. The table has about 91,000 clones, roughly 78% seen once; the top ten hold approximately 4.8%. The trim removed 0 bases at V and 2 bases at J, leaving 13 bases unmatched. Germline V gives CDR1 GTSNPN, CDR2 SVGIG (reference sequence). The CDR3 has 18 residues. This sequence was found in a male donor in good health and CMV-seropositive. The V gene is TRBV30, the J gene TRBJ2-1; 7 bases agree with TRBD2. Sequenced material: PBMCs. DNA of the CDR3: TGTGCCTGGAGTGTAGTGGGGGGAGGGCGGGGAACCTACAATGAGCAGTTCTTC. This translates into CAWSVVGGGRGTYNEQFF. The complete variable domain, with remaining parts taken from reference TRBV30 and TRBJ2-1, reads SQTIHQWPATLVQPVGSPLSLECTVEGTSNPNLYWYRQAAGRGLQLLFYSVGIGQISSEVPQNLSASRPQDRQFILSSKKLLLSDSGFYLCAWSVVGGGRGTYNEQFFGPGTRLTVL.